This T cell receptor (beta chain) was identified in a study of radiotherapy plus CTLA-4 blockade in lung cancer. Study details: Objective responses emerged in about 20% of patients, and roughly 30% attained disease control. Study observations and caveats: The best prediction of response reportedly came from early blood T cell clone dynamics, with interferon-beta. Some TCR clones had been derived from tumors. These clones expanded in peripheral blood after radiotherapy plus ipilimumab.

On this clone: Its antigen is as yet unknown.

Ipilimumab CTLA-4 blockade and focal radiation were given to patients with chemo-refractory metastatic non-small-cell lung cancer. This table comes from immunoSEQ multiplex PCR, and its TCRdb copy is limited to in-frame clones, with some not included. The table has approximately 100,000 clones, more than 75% seen once; the top ten hold around 3%. The CDR3 contains 15 residues. Germline CDR1 reads SGHTA; CDR2 reads FQGTGA. The V gene lost 5 bases and the J gene lost 5 bases, with 19 bases spanning the gap. This chain joins TRBV7-3 and TRBJ2-7; D possibly corresponds to TRBD1 (5 bases). The sample here was peripheral blood, taken from a patient treated with radiotherapy plus ipilimumab. The TCR originated in a human donor with non-small cell lung cancer who had a partial response to radiotherapy plus ipilimumab. The CDR3: CASSPNRDSLHEQYF. The CDR3 DNA follows: TGTGCCAGCAGCCCCAATCGAGACAGCCTCCACGAGCAGTACTTC.